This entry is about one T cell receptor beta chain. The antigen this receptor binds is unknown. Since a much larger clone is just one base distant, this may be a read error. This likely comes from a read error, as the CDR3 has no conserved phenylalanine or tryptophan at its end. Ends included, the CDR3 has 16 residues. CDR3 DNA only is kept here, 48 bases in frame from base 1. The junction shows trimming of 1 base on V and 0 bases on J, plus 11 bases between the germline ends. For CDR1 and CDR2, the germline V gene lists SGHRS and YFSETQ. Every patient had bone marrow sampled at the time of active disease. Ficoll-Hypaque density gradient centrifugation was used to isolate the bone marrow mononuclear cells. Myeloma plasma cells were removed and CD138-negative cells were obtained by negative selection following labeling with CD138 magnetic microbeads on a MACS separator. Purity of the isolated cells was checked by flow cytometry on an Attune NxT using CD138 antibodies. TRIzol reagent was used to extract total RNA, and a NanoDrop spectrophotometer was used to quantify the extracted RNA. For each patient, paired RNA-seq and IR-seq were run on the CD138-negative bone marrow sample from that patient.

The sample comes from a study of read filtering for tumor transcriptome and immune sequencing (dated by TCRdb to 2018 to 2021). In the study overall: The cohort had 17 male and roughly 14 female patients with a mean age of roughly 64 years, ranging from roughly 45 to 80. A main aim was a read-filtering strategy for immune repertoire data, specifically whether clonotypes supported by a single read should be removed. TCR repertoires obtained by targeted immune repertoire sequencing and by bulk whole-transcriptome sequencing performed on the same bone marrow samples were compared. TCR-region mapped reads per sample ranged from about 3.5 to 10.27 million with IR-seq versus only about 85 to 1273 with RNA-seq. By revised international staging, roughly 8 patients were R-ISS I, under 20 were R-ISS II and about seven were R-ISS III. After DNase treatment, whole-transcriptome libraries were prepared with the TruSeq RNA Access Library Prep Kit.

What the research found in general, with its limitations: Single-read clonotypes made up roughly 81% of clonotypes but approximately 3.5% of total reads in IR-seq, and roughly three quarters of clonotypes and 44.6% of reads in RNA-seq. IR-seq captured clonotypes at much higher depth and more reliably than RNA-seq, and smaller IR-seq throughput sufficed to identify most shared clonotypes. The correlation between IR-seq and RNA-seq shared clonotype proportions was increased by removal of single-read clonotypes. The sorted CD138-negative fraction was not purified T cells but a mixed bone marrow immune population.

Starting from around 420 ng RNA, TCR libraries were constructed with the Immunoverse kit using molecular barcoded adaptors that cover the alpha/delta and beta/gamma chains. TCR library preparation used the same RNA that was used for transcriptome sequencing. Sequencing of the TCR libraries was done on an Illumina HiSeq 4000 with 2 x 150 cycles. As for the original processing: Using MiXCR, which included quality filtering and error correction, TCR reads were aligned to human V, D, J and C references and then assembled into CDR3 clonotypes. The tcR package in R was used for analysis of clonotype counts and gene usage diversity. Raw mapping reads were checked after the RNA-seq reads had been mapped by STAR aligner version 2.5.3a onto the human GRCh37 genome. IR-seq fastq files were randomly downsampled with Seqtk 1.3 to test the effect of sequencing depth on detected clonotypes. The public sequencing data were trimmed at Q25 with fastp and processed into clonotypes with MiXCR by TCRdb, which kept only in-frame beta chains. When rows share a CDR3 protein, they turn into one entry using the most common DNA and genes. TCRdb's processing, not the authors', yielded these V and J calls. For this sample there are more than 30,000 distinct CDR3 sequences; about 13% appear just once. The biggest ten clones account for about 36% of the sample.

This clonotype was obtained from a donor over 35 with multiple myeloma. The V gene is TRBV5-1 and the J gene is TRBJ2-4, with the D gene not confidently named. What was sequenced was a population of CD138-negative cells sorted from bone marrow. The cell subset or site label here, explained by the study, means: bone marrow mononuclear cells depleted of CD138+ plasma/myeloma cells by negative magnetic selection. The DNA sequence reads TGCGCCAGCAGCTTGACCTTTCAACTAGCCAAAAACATTCAGTACCTC. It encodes CASSLTFQLAKNIQYL.